This T cell receptor (beta chain) was captured in a study of cytomegalovirus exposure and HLA in healthy donors. Study results and caveats: A later analysis linked a missense variant in DCLRE1C to the trimming of TCR beta V and J genes.

Trimming took 1 base from V and 2 from J, leaving 6 bases between them. The germline V gene has CDR1 ENHRY and CDR2 SYGVKD. The CDR3 loop spans 13 amino acids. Vbeta (60) and Jbeta (13) primers were used in the PCR. Using immunoSEQ multiplex PCR, the repertoire was profiled, and TCRdb retains in-frame clones only, with some absent. The profile shows some 130,000 clones, just under 90% of them singletons. As concerns this clone: Antigen specificity is unknown.

J is TRBJ2-7 and V is TRBV10-3; D is unclear. The sequence came from a woman in her 30s in good health and CMV-seronegative. The sample was PBMCs. CDR3 sequence (DNA): TGTGCCATCAGTGAGTACAGAACCTACGAGCAGTACTTC. It translates to CAISEYRTYEQYF.